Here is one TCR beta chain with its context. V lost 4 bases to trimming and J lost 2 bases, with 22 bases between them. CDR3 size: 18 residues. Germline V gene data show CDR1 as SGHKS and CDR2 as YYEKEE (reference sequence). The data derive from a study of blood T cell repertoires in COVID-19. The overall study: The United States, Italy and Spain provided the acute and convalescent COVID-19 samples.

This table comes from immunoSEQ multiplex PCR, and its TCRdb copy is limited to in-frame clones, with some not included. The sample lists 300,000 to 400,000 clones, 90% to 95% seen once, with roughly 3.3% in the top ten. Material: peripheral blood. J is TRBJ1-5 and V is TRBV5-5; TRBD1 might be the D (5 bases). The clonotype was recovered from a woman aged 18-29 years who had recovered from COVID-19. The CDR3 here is CASSLTPMGQVGNQPQHF. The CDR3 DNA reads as TGTGCCAGCAGCCTCACTCCCATGGGGCAGGTAGGCAATCAGCCCCAGCATTTT. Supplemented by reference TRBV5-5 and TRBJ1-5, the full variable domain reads DAGVTQSPTHLIKTRGQQVTLRCSPISGHKSVSWYQQVLGQGPQFIFQYYEKEERGRGNFPDRFSARQFPNYSSELNVNALLLGDSALYLCASSLTPMGQVGNQPQHFGDGTRLSIL.